This T cell receptor (beta chain) was identified during a study of T cells in Graves' hyperthyroidism and ophthalmopathy. V dropped 4 bases and J dropped 4 bases, with 16 bases sitting between them. Germline V CDR1 and CDR2: KGHDR, SFDVKD. The CDR3 length is 16 residues. This clonotype was observed a handful of times. It was RNA transcripts that yielded the amplified TCR beta CDR3 regions. Primed by the HTBI set, a first-round RT-PCR was run on the TCR CDR3. One entry per CDR3 protein results from TCRdb running MiXCR on the multiplex PCR reads. This table has 380,000 or so distinct CDR3 sequences, more than 11% appearing once.

The source is a woman aged 25 to 39 with Graves' hyperthyroidism. Sequencing was done on a sample of blood. This rearrangement joins TRBV24-1 to TRBJ1-5; D is undetermined. The DNA of the CDR3 is TGTGCCACCAGTGACCCCCGAGCAGGCGGTAATCAGCCCCAGCATTTT. It is translated as CATSDPRAGGNQPQHF.